This T cell receptor (beta chain) derives from a study of T cell clones after liver transplantation. Study-level background: Apart from a few HCV-positive recipients, transplants were for non-autoimmune, non-viral reasons. Whole-study results and caveats: Graft donor-reactive T cells possibly entered the graft instead of undergoing deletion.

Assay used: immunoSEQ multiplex PCR; TCRdb lists only in-frame clones, some missing. The sample lists about 71,000 clones; 75% to 90% were seen once. On this clone itself: What it binds is unknown.

From germline, CDR1 is SGHRS and CDR2 YFSETQ. With 3 bases removed from V and 5 bases from J, the gap between germline ends came to 14 bases. This CDR3 is 14 amino acids long. Sorting of unstimulated PBMCs yielded separate CD3+CD4+ and CD3+CD8+ fractions. This sample comprised CD4+ T cells from blood, obtained 12 months after liver transplant. The genes are TRBV5-1 and TRBJ1-1; possibly TRBD1 for D (6 bases). This receptor was taken from a human patient who received a liver transplant. These T cells may partly come from the graft donor. The CDR3 sequence: CASSSPGHGTEAFF. The CDR3 DNA reads as TGCGCCAGCAGCTCCCCGGGACACGGGACTGAAGCTTTCTTT.